These 2 T cell receptor beta chains came from one sample sequenced in a study of cytomegalovirus exposure and HLA in healthy donors. Clones were read by immunoSEQ multiplex PCR, and TCRdb kept only the in-frame ones, dropping some. This sample has some 80,000 clones, with approximately 96% found just once. Material: PBMCs. These receptors all stem from a woman aged 18-29 years in good health and CMV-seronegative.

The chain is built from TRBV10-3 and TRBJ1-1, with 8 bases lining up with TRBD1. The CDR3 spans 16 residues. V was clipped by 2 bases and J by 6 bases; unmatched bases: 11. CDR1 and CDR2 from the germline V gene are ENHRY and SYGVKD. The CDR3 sequence: CAISEDPDRVGAEAFF. The CDR3 coding sequence is TGTGCCATCAGTGAGGACCCGGACAGGGTTGGGGCTGAAGCTTTCTTT.

This chain connects TRBV6-5 to TRBJ2-5; 8 bases fit TRBD2. This CDR3 is 13 amino acids long. The germline V gene has CDR1 MNHEY and CDR2 SVGAGI. V shed 5 bases and J 4 bases; nucleotides not matched to a gene: 3. The DNA for the CDR3 is TGTGCCAGCAGTCACCTAGCGGGAGAGACCCAGTACTTC. This encodes CASSHLAGETQYF.